This record looks at one T cell receptor beta chain sequence and its context. The antigen is unknown. The CDR3 extends over 15 amino acids. Germline loops: CDR1 LNHNV, CDR2 YYDKDF (reference sequence). Trimming removed 0 bases from V and 5 bases from J, with 13 bases in between. This record belongs to a study of OX40 agonist ivuxolimab in advanced cancers. Study-wide background: Ivuxolimab was administered intravenously to patients at 0.01 to 10 mg/kg every 2 weeks. Study-wide points: Among the lowest peripheral clonal expansion occurred in 0.1-3.0 mg/kg partial responders. Within 6 weeks, CD4+ and CD8+ blood T cells expanded clonally at 0.1 to 3.0 mg/kg. On average, CD8+ T cells showed a greater number of expanded clones than CD4+.

The method was immunoSEQ multiplex PCR; TCRdb's version includes in-frame clones alone and lacks a portion of them. The sample includes approximately 31,000 clones, roughly 89% of them seen just once. The sequence was obtained from an adult with an advanced solid tumor such as melanoma, head and neck, liver or kidney cancer. Sequencing was performed on CD4+ or CD8+ T cells sorted from blood, taken in a trial of the OX40 agonist ivuxolimab. The gene calls are TRBV15 and TRBJ1-1; perhaps TRBD1 as D (5 bases). The CDR3 is CATSRDGGIFTEAFF. CDR3 nucleotides: TGTGCCACCAGCAGAGATGGGGGGATTTTTACTGAAGCTTTCTTT.